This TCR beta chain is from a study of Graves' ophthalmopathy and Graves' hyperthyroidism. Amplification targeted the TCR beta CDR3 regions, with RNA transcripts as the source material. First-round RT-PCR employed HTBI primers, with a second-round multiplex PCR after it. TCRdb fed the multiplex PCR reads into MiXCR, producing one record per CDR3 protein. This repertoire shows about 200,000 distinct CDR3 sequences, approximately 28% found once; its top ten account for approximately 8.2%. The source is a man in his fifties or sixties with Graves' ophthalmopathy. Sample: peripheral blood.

In nucleotides, the CDR3 is TGCAGTGCTGAAGCGGGTGGGGAGACCCAGTACTTC. This gives the protein CSAEAGGETQYF. The chain has TRBV20-1 and TRBJ2-5, with TRBD2 as a possible D gene (6 bases). The V gene lost 5 bases and the J gene lost 5 bases, with 12 bases spanning the gap. This CDR3 is built from 12 residues. Germline V lookup: CDR1 DFQATT, CDR2 SNEGSKA (reference sequence).